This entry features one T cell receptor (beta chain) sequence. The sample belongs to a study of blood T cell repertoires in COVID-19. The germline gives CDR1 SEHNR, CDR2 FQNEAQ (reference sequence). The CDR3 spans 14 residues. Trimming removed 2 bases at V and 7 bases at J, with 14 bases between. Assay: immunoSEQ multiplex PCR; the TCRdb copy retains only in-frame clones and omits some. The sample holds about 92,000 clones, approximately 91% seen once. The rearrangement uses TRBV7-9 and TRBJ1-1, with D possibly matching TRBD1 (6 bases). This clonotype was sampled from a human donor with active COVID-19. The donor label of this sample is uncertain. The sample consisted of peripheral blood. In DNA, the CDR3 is TGTGCCAGCAGCTTAAGCGGACAGCATCTTGAAGCTTTCTTT. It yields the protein CASSLSGQHLEAFF.